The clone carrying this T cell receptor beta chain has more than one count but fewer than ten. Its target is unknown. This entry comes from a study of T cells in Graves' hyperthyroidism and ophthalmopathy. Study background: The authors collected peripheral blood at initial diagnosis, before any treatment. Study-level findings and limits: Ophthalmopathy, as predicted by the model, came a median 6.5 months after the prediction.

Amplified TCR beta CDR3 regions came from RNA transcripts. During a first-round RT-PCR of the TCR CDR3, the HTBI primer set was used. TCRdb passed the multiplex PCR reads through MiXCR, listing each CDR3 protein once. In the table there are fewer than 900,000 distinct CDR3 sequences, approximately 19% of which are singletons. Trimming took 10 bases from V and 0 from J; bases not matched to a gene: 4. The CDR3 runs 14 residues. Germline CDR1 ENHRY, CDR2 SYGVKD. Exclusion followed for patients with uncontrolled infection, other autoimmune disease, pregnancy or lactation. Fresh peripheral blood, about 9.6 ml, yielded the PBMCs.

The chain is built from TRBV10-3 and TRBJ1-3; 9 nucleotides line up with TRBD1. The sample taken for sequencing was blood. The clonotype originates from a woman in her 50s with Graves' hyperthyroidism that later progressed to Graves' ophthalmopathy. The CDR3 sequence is CATGTGNSGNTIYF. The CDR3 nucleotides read TGTGCCACCGGGACAGGGAACTCTGGAAACACCATATATTTT.